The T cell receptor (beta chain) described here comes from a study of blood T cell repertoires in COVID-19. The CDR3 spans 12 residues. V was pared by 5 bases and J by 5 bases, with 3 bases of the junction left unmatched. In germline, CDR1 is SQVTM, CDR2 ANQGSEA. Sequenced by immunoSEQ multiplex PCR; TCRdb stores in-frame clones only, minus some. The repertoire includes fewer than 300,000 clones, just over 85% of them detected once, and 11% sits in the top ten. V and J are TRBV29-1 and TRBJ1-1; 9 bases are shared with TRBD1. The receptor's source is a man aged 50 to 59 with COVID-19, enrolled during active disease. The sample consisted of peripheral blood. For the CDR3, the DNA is TGCAGCGTTAACAGGGGGCCAACTGAAGCTTTCTTT. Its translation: CSVNRGPTEAFF.